Included here is one T cell receptor (beta chain) sequence, with context. Its antigen is unidentified. The sample comes from a study of beta chain features in type 1 diabetes. Overall study findings and caveats: High-TCR-expressing cells could be over-represented by cDNA sequencing. People with Type 1 diabetes carried modestly yet significantly shorter TCRB CDR3s in all four CD4+ subsets.

Sequenced material consisted of expressed TCRB transcripts (all of the isolated RNA was reverse transcribed). Read counts averaged roughly 4 million for samples of naive, central memory and regulatory T cells. Assay used: immunoSEQ multiplex PCR; TCRdb lists only in-frame clones, some missing. Altogether roughly 350,000 clones are present, around 9.6% being singletons, with the ten largest covering about 0.64%. The CDR3 has 13 residues. Germline CDR1 and CDR2: SNHLY and FYNNEI. With 4 bases removed from V and 7 bases from J, the gap between germline ends came to 11 bases. The source of this sequence is a man aged 30-40 years with type 1 diabetes. The specimen was central memory CD4+ T cells from blood. The chain recombines TRBV2 with TRBJ1-5; TRBD1 might be the D (6 bases). The CDR3 sequence is CASSGSGEQPQHF. CDR3 sequence (DNA): TGTGCCAGCAGTGGATCAGGGGAACAGCCCCAGCATTTT.